These 14 T cell receptor beta chains came from one sample sequenced in a study of T cells in Graves' hyperthyroidism and ophthalmopathy. Using RNA transcripts as the source, TCR beta CDR3 regions were amplified. The TCR CDR3 first-round RT-PCR relied on the HTBI primer set. A single record per CDR3 protein comes from TCRdb applying MiXCR to the multiplex PCR reads. The sample lists some 580,000 distinct CDR3 sequences; more than 15% were seen once. The source material was blood. The receptor set was obtained from a woman in her thirties or forties with Graves' ophthalmopathy.

This clonotype was counted a few times. The chain has TRBV20-1 and TRBJ2-3; a weak D match, TRBD1 (5 bases). Per germline, CDR1 DFQATT and CDR2 SNEGSKA (reference sequence). The CDR3 runs to 10 residues. Trimming left V 7 bases short and J 5 bases short, with 7 bases between. The CDR3 protein is CSVGEDTQYF. CDR3 coding DNA: TGCAGTGTAGGGGAAGATACGCAGTATTTT.

This clonotype was counted only a few times. The chain couples TRBV7-8 to TRBJ1-6; D unresolved. The CDR3 consists of 13 residues. Trimming stripped 5 bases from V and 13 bases from J, with 15 bases between. CDR1 is SGHVS and CDR2 is FQNEAQ in the germline V gene. The DNA of the CDR3 is TGTGCCAGCAGCCCCCGAAACCCCTCTCCCCTCCACTTT. Its translation is CASSPRNPSPLHF.

V usage is TRBV4-1 and J usage is TRBJ2-1, with D possibly matching TRBD2 (6 bases). This CDR3 comprises 13 residues. In germline, CDR1 is MGHRA, CDR2 YSYEKL. V was clipped by 5 bases and J by 3 bases, with 8 bases between them. CDR3 in DNA: TGCGCCAGCAGCGGAGGGGTCTACAATGAGCAGTTCTTC. This gives the protein CASSGGVYNEQFF.

This clonotype was picked up many times. V gene TRBV2 combines with J gene TRBJ2-7; 8 bases match TRBD2. The CDR3 spans 14 residues. Germline CDR1 reads SNHLY; CDR2 reads FYNNEI. Unmatched junction bases numbered 6, after V lost 6 bases and J lost 2 bases. This CDR3 is CASSRAGEAYEQYF. The CDR3 coding sequence is TGTGCCAGCAGCAGAGCGGGAGAGGCCTACGAGCAGTACTTC.

This clonotype was seen repeatedly, ten times or more. V and J are TRBV6-1 and TRBJ2-3; TRBD2 matches 11 bases. Trimming took 0 bases from V and 5 from J; bases not matched to a gene: 4. From germline, CDR1 is MNHNS and CDR2 SASEGT. This CDR3 has 16 amino acids. The CDR3, as DNA: TGTGCCAGCAGTGAAGCTCTAGCGGGGGGTGGAGATACGCAGTATTTT. Its translation is CASSEALAGGGDTQYF.

This clonotype was detected many times. The chain carries TRBV10-3 and TRBJ2-5; D is unresolved. The germline gives CDR1 ENHRY, CDR2 SYGVKD. This CDR3 comprises 11 residues. V was clipped by 2 bases and J by 2 bases, with 0 bases between them. The CDR3 here is CAISEQETQYF. As DNA, the CDR3 is TGTGCCATCAGTGAGCAAGAGACCCAGTACTTC.

This clonotype came up many times. This rearrangement joins TRBV18 to TRBJ1-4, with D unresolved. CDR1 is KGHSH and CDR2 is LQKENI in the germline V gene. Trimming took 6 bases from V and 5 from J, leaving 10 bases between them. The CDR3 has 13 residues. The CDR3 bases are TGTGCCAGCTCGACCTCCAAGAATGAAAAACTGTTTTTT. Encoded protein: CASSTSKNEKLFF.

This clonotype was observed many times. The rearrangement joins TRBV5-1 to TRBJ2-7; TRBD1 is a possible D gene (5 bases). The CDR3 is 12 residues long. Germline V gene lookup returns CDR1 SGHRS and CDR2 YFSETQ. V was pared by 4 bases and J by 5 bases, with 10 bases between. This CDR3 is CASSHQGDEQYF. The CDR3 DNA sequence: TGCGCCAGCAGCCATCAAGGGGACGAGCAGTACTTC.

The chain carries TRBV11-2 and TRBJ2-1; TRBD2 agrees at 9 bases. Per germline, CDR1 SGHAT and CDR2 FQNNGV. The V gene end was trimmed by 7 bases and the J gene end by 2 bases; junction bases not matched to a gene: 6. The CDR3 is 15 amino acids. CDR3 region: CASTDSGGTYNEQFF. The CDR3 DNA reads as TGTGCCAGCACCGATAGCGGGGGCACCTACAATGAGCAGTTCTTC.

This clonotype is a singleton in its sample. This rearrangement joins TRBV6-2 or TRBV6-3 to TRBJ1-1, with D maybe TRBD1 (5 bases). V gave up 6 bases and J gave up 4 bases, with 15 bases separating them. Germline CDR1 is MNHEY and CDR2 is SVGEGT. This CDR3 spans 14 amino acids. The chain's CDR3 is CASSERRGRTEAFF. In nucleotides, the CDR3 is TGTGCCAGCAGCGAACGGCGGGGACGCACTGAAGCTTTCTTT.

In its sample, this clonotype was seen many times. The rearrangement uses TRBV6-2 or TRBV6-3 and TRBJ2-7; 9 nucleotides line up with TRBD2. Germline-derived CDR1 and CDR2 are MNHEY and SVGEGT. Trimming took 6 bases from V and 3 from J; bases not matched to a gene: 9. CDR3 size: 15 residues. This chain's CDR3 is CASRTPTSGNYEQYF. CDR3 nucleotide sequence: TGTGCCAGCAGGACCCCGACTAGCGGAAACTACGAGCAGTACTTC.

This clonotype was seen ten or more times. The chain couples TRBV3-1 to TRBJ2-1, with a tentative D call TRBD2 (5 bases). The CDR3 is 14 residues long. V dropped 1 base and J dropped 8 bases, with 12 bases sitting between them. The germline V gene has CDR1 LGHDT and CDR2 YNNKEL (reference sequence). The DNA for the CDR3 is TGTGCCAGCAGCCAAGTATTGGGAGAATATGAGCAGTTCTTC. Its protein product is CASSQVLGEYEQFF.

J is TRBJ2-2 and V is TRBV6-1, with 11 bases that match TRBD2. Germline V gene data show CDR1 as MNHNS and CDR2 as SASEGT. V lost 6 bases, J lost 1 base, and 7 bases stayed unmatched. CDR3 length equals 17 residues. The CDR3 nucleotides read TGTGCCAGCAGCCGAAGACTAGCGGGATTGAACACCGGGGAGCTGTTTTTT. It translates to CASSRRLAGLNTGELFF.

This clonotype was found a few times. J is TRBJ2-7 and V is TRBV20-1; D not resolved. V lost 6 bases, J lost 6 bases, and 15 bases lay in between. The CDR3 runs to 12 residues. CDR1 and CDR2 (germline): DFQATT, SNEGSKA (reference sequence). The CDR3 loop is CSARKASTEQYF. The CDR3, as DNA: TGCAGTGCCAGGAAAGCGTCAACCGAGCAGTACTTC.